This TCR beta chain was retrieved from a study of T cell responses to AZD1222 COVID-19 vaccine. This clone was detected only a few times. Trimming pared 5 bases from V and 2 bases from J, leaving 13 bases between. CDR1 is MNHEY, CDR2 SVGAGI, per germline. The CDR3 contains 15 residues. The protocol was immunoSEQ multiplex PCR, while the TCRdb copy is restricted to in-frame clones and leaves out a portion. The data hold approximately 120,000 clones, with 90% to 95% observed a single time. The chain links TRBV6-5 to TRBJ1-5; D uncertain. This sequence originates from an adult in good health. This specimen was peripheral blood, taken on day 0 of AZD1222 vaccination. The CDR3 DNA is TGTGCCAGCAGTCGAGGGAGGAAGGGCAATCAGCCCCAGCATTTT. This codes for CASSRGRKGNQPQHF.